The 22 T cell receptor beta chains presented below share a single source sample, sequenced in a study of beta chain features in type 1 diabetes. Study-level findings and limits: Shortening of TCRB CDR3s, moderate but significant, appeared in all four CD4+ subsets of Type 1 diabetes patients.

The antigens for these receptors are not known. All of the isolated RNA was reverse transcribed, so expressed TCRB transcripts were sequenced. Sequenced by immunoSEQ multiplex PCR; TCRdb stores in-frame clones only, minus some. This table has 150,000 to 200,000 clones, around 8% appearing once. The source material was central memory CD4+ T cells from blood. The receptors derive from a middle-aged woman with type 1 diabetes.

For the CDR3, the DNA is TGTGCCAGCTGCCTTCTCGCGGGGGGCCGGAATGAGCAGTTCTTC. Protein sequence: CASCLLAGGRNEQFF. The chain has TRBV28 and TRBJ2-1, with TRBD2 matching 8 bases. Germline CDR1 and CDR2: MDHEN and SYDVKM. The J segment lost 7 bases and the V segment lost 8 bases, leaving 13 bases of the junction unmatched. The length of the CDR3 is 15 residues.

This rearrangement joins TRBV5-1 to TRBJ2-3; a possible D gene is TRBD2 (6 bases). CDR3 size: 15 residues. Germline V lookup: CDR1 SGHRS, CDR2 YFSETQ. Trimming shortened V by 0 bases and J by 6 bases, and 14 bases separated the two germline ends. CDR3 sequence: CASSLGRAGGDTQYF. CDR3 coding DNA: TGCGCCAGCAGCTTGGGCAGGGCCGGAGGGGATACGCAGTATTTT.

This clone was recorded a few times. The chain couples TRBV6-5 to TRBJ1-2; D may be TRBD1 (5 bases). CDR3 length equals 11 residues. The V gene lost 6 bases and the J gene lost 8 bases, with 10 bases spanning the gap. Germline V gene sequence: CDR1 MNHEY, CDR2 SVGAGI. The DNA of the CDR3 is TGTGCCAGCAGACGAGACAGCGGCTACACCTTC. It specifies CASRRDSGYTF.

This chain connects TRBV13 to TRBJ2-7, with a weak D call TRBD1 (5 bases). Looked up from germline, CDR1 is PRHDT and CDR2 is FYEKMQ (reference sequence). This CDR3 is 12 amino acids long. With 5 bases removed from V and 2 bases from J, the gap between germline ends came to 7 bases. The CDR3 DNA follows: TGTGCCAGCAGCGCCAGGGCCTACGAGCAGTACTTC. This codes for CASSARAYEQYF.

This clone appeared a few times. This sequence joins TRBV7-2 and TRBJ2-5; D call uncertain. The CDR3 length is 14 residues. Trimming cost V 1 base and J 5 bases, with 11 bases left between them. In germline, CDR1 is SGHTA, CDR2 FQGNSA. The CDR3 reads CASSLVVRSETQYF. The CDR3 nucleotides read TGTGCCAGCAGCTTAGTAGTCCGATCGGAGACCCAGTACTTC. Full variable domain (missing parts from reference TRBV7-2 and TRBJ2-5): GAGVSQSPSNKVTEKGKDVELRCDPISGHTALYWYRQSLGQGLEFLIYFQGNSAPDKSGLPSDRFSAERTGGSVSTLTIQRTQQEDSAVYLCASSLVVRSETQYFGPGTRLLVL.

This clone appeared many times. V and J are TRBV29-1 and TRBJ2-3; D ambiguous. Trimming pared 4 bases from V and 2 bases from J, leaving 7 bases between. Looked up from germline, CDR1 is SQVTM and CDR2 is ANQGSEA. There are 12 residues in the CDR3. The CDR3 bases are TGCAGCGTTGCTTCAGACACAGATACGCAGTATTTT. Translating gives CSVASDTDTQYF.

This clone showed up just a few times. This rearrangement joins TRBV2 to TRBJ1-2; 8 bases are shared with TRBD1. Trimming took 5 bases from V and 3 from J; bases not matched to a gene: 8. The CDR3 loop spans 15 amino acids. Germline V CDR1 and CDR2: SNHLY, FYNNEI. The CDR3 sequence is CASSPSGQDDYGYTF. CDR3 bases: TGTGCCAGCAGTCCCTCGGGACAGGATGACTATGGCTACACCTTC. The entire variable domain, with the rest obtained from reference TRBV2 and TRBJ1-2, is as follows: EPEVTQTPSHQVTQMGQEVILRCVPISNHLYFYWYRQILGQKVEFLVSFYNNEISEKSEIFDDQFSVERPDGSNFTLKIRSTKLEDSAMYFCASSPSGQDDYGYTFGSGTRLTVV.

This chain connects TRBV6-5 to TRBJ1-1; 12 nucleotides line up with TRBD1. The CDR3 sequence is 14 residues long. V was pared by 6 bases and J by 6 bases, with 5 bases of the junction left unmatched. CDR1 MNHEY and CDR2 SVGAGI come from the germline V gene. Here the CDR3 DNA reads TGTGCCAGCAGAATGGGACAGGGGGCCTCTGAAGCTTTCTTT. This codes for CASRMGQGASEAFF.

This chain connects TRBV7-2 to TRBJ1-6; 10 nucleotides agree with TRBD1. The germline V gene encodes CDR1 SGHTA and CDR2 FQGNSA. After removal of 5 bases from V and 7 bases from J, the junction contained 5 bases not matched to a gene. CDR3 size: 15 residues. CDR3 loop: CASSRQGAGNSPLHF. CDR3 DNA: TGTGCCAGCAGCCGACAGGGGGCTGGGAATTCACCCCTCCACTTT.

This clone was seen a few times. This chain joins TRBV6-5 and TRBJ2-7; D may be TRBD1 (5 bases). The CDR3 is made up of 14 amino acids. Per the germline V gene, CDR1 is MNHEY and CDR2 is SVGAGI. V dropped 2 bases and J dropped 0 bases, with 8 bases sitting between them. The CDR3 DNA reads TGTGCCAGCAGTTACAGGGGTTCCTCCTACGAGCAGTACTTC. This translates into CASSYRGSSYEQYF.

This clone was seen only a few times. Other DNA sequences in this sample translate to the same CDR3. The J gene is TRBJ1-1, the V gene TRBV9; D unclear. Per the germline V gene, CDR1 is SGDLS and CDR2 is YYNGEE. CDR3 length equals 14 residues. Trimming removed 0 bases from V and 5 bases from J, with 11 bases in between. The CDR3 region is CASSVGGFDTEAFF. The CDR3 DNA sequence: TGTGCCAGCAGCGTAGGAGGATTTGATACTGAAGCTTTCTTT.

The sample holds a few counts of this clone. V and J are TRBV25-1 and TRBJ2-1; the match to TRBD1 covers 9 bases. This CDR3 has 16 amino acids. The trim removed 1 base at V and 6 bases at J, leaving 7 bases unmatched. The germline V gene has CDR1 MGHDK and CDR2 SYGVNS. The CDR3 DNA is TGTGCCAGCAGTGAATCCGGGACAGGGTCGGTCAATGAGCAGTTCTTC. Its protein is CASSESGTGSVNEQFF.

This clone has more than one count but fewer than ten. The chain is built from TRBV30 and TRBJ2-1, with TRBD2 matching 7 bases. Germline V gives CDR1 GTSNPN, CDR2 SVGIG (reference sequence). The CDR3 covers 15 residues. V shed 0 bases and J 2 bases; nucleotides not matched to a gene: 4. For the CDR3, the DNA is TGTGCCTGGAGTGTAACCAGCGGGACCTACAATGAGCAGTTCTTC. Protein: CAWSVTSGTYNEQFF.

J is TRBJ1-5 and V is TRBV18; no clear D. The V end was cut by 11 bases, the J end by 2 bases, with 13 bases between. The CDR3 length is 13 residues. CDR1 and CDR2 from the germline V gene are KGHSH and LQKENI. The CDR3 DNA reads TGTGCCTGTACGGGGTCGCGCAATCAGCCCCAGCATTTT. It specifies CACTGSRNQPQHF.

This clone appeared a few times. The CDR3 loop reads CASSLGASAHYGYTF. The CDR3 DNA sequence: TGTGCCAGCAGCTTAGGGGCCAGTGCGCACTATGGCTACACCTTC. This sequence joins TRBV7-9 and TRBJ1-2; D call uncertain. The V and J ends lost 1 base and 3 bases respectively, with 12 bases between them. CDR3 length equals 15 residues. The germline gives CDR1 SEHNR, CDR2 FQNEAQ (reference sequence).

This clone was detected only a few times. Written as DNA, the CDR3 is TGCGCCAGCAGCCAAGGACAGGAGCTCACAGATACGCAGTATTTT. It specifies CASSQGQELTDTQYF. The chain uses TRBV5-1 and TRBJ2-3; 7 bases are shared with TRBD1. The germline gives CDR1 SGHRS, CDR2 YFSETQ. The CDR3 spans 15 residues. With V trimmed by 4 bases and J by 2 bases, 7 bases remained unmatched. Variable domain in full (rest from reference TRBV5-1 and TRBJ2-3): KAGVTQTPRYLIKTRGQQVTLSCSPISGHRSVSWYQQTPGQGLQFLFEYFSETQRNKGNFPGRFSGRQFSNSRSEMNVSTLELGDSALYLCASSQGQELTDTQYFGPGTRLTVL.

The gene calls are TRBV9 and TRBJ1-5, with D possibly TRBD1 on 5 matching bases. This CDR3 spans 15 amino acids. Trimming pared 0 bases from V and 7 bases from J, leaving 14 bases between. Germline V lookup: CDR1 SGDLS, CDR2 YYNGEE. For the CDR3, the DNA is TGTGCCAGCAGCGTAGAAGCCGGCGGGGACCAGCCCCAGCATTTT. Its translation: CASSVEAGGDQPQHF.

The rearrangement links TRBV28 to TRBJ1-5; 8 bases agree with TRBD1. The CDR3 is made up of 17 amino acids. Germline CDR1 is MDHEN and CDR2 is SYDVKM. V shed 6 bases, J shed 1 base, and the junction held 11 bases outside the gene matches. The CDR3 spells CASREHRTGISNQPQHF. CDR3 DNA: TGTGCCAGCAGAGAGCATAGGACAGGGATAAGCAATCAGCCCCAGCATTTT.

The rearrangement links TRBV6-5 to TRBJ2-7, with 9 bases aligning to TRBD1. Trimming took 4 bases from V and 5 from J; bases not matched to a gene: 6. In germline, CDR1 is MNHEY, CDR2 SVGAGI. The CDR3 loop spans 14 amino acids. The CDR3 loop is CASSSGTGPNEQYF. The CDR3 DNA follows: TGTGCCAGCAGTTCCGGGACAGGGCCCAACGAGCAGTACTTC.

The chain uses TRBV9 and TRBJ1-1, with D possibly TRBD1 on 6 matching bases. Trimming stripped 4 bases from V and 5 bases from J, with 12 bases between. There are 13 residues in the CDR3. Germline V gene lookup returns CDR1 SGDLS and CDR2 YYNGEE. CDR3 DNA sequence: TGTGCCAGCAGCCAGGACAGAGGGACTGAAGCTTTCTTT. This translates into CASSQDRGTEAFF.

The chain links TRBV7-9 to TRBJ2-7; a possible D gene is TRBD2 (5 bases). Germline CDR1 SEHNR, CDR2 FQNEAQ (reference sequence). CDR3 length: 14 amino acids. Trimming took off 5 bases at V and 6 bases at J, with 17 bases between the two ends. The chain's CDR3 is CASSQHRSGSEQYF. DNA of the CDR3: TGTGCCAGCAGCCAACATCGGTCGGGGAGCGAGCAGTACTTC.

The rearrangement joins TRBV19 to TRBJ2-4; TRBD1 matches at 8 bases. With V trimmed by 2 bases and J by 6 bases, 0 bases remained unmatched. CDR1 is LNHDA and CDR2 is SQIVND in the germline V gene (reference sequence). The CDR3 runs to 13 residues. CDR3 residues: CASSITGGNIQYF. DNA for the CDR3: TGTGCCAGTAGTATAACAGGGGGAAACATTCAGTACTTC.